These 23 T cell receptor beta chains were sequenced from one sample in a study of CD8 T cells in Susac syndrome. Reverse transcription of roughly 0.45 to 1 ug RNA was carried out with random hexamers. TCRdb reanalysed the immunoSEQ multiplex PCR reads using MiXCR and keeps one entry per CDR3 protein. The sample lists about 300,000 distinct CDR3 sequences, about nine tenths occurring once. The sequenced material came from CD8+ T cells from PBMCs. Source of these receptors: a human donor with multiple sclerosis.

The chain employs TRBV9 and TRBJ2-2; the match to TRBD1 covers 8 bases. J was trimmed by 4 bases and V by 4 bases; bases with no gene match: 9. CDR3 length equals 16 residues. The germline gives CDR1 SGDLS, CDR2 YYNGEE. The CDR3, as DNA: TGTGCCAGCAGCACCCAGACAGGGGTGAGCACCGGGGAGCTGTTTTTT. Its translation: CASSTQTGVSTGELFF.

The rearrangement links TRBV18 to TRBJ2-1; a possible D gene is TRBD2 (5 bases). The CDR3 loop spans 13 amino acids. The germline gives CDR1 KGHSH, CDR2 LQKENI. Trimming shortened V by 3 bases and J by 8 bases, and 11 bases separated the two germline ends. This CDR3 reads CASSPGEGDEQFF. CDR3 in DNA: TGTGCCAGCTCACCGGGCGAGGGTGATGAGCAGTTCTTC. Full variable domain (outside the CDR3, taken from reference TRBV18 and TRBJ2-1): NAGVMQNPRHLVRRRGQEARLRCSPMKGHSHVYWYRQLPEEGLKFMVYLQKENIIDESGMPKERFSAEFPKEGPSILRIQQVVRGDSAAYFCASSPGEGDEQFFGPGTRLTVL.

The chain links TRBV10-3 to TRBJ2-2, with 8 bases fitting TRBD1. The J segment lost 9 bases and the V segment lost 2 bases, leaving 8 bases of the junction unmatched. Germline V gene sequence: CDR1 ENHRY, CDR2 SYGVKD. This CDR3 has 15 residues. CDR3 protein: CAISEQGAPTRELFF. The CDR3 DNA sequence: TGTGCCATCAGTGAGCAGGGGGCGCCTACCCGGGAGCTGTTTTTT.

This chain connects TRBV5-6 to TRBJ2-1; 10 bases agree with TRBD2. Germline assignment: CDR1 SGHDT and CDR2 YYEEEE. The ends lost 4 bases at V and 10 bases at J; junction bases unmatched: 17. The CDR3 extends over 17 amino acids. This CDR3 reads CASSPNTGLAAWGEQFF. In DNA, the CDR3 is TGTGCCAGCAGCCCCAACACCGGACTAGCGGCGTGGGGGGAGCAGTTCTTC.

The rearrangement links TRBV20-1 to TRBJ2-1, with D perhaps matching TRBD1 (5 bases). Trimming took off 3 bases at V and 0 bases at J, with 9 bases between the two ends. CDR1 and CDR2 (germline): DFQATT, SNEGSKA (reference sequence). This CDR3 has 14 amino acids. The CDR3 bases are TGCAGTGCTAGGACAGTCAGCTCCTACAATGAGCAGTTCTTC. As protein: CSARTVSSYNEQFF.

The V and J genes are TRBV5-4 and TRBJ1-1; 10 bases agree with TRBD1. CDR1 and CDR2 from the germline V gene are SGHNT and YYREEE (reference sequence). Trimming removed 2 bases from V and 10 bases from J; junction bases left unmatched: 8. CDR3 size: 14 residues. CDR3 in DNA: TGTGCCAGCAGCTTTGGGACAGGGGAAGTCGGAGCTTTCTTT. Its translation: CASSFGTGEVGAFF.

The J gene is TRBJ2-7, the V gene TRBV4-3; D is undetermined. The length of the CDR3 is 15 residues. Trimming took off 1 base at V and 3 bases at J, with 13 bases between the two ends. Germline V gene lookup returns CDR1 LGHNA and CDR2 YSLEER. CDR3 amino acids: CASSQVPGEGYEQYF. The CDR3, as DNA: TGCGCCAGCAGCCAAGTTCCAGGTGAAGGCTACGAGCAGTACTTC.

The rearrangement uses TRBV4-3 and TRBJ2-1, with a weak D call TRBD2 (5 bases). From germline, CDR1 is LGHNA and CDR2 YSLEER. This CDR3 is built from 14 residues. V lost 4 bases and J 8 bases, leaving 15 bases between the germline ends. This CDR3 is CASSPIALLDEQFF. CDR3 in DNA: TGCGCCAGCAGCCCAATAGCGTTGCTAGATGAGCAGTTCTTC.

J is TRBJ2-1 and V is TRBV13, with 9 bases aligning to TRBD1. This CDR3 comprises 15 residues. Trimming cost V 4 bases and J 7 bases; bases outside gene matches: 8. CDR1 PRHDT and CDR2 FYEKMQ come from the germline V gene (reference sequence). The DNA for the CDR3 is TGTGCCAGCAGCTCGCCGGGACAGGGTGAGAATGAGCAGTTCTTC. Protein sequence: CASSSPGQGENEQFF.

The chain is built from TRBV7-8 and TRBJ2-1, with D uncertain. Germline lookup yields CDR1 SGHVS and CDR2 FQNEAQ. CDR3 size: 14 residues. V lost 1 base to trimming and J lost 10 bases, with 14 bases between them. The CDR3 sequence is CASSLDWSPPEQFF. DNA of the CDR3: TGTGCCAGCAGCTTAGATTGGTCCCCCCCCGAGCAGTTCTTC.

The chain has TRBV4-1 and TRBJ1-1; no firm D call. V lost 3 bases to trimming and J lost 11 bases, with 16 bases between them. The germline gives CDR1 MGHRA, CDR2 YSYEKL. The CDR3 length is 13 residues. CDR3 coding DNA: TGCGCCAGCAGCCACGAAACAGCGGCGGGGGCTTTCTTT. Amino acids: CASSHETAAGAFF.

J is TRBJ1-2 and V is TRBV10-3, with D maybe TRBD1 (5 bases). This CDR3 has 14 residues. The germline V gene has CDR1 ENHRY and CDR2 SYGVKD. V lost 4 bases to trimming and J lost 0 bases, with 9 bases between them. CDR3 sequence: CAISGGGANYGYTF. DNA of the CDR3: TGTGCCATCAGTGGTGGAGGGGCTAACTATGGCTACACCTTC.

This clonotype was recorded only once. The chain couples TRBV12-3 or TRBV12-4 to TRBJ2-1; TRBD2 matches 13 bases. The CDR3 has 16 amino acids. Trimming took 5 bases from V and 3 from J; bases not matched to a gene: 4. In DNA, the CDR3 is TGTGCCAGCAGTAAGACTAGCGGGAGGAACTACAATGAGCAGTTCTTC. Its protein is CASSKTSGRNYNEQFF.

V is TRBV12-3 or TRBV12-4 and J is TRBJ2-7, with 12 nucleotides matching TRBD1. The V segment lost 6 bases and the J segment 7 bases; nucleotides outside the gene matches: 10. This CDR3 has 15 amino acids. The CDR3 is CASSSGTGGTREQYF. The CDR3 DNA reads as TGTGCCAGCAGCTCAGGGACAGGGGGCACGCGAGAGCAGTACTTC.

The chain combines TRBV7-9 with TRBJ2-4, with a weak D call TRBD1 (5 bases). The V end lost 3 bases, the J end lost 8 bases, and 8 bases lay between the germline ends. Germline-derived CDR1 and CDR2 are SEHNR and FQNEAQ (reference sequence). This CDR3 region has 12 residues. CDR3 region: CASSLKGDIQYF. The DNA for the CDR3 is TGTGCCAGCAGCTTGAAAGGGGACATTCAGTACTTC.

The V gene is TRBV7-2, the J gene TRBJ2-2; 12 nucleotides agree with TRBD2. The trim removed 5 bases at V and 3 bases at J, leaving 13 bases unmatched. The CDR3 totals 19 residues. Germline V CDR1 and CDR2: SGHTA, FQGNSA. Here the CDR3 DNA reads TGTGCCAGCAGCACAACGACTAGCGGGAGATCATTTTACACCGGGGAGCTGTTTTTT. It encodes CASSTTTSGRSFYTGELFF.

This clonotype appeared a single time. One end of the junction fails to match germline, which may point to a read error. CDR3 sequence: CASSLGAAGGLFF. The CDR3 DNA reads TGTGCCAGCAGTTTAGGGGCCGCTGGGGGGCTGTTTTTT. The chain recombines TRBV28 with TRBJ2-2; either TRBD1 or TRBD2 may supply D (5 bases each). The CDR3 sequence is 13 residues long. The germline CDR1 and CDR2 sequences are MDHEN and SYDVKM.

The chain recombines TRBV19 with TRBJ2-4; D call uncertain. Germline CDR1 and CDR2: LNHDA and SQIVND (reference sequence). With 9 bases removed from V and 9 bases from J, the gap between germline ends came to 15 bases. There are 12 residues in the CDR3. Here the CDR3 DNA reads TGTGCCAGCAATCACGCCTTAGGCATTCAGTACTTC. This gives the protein CASNHALGIQYF.

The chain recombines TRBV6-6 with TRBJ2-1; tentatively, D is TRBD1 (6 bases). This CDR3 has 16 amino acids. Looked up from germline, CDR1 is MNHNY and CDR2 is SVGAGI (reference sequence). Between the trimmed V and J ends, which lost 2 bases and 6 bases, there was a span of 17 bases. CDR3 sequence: CASSYLPQETGNEQFF. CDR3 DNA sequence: TGTGCCAGCAGTTACCTGCCTCAGGAGACAGGCAATGAGCAGTTCTTC.

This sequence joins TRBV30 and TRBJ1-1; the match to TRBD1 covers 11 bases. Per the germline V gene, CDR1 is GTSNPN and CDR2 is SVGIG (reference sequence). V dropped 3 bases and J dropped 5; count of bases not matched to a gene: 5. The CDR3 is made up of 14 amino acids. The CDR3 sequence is CAWSGTGGWTEAFF. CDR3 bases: TGTGCCTGGAGCGGGACAGGGGGTTGGACTGAAGCTTTCTTT.

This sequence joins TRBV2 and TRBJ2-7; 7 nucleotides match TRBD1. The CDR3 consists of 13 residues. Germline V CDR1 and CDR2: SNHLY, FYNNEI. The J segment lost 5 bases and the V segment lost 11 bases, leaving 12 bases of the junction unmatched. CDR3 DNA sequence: TGTGCCGCCCGGGACAGTGGTTTGCACGAGCAGTACTTC. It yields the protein CAARDSGLHEQYF.

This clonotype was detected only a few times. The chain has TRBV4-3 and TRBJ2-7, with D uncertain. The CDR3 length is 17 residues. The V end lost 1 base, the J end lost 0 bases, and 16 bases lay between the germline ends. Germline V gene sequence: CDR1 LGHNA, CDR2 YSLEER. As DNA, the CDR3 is TGCGCCAGCAGCCAAGGGGTGGCCGGAAAGGGCTCCTACGAGCAGTACTTC. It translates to CASSQGVAGKGSYEQYF.

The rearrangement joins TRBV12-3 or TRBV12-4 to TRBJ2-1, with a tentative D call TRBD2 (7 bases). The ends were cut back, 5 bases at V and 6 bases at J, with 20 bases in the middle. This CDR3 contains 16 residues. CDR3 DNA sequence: TGTGCCAGCAGTCCCCCCGGGGGCGGGAGAGGCAATGAGCAGTTCTTC. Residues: CASSPPGGGRGNEQFF.